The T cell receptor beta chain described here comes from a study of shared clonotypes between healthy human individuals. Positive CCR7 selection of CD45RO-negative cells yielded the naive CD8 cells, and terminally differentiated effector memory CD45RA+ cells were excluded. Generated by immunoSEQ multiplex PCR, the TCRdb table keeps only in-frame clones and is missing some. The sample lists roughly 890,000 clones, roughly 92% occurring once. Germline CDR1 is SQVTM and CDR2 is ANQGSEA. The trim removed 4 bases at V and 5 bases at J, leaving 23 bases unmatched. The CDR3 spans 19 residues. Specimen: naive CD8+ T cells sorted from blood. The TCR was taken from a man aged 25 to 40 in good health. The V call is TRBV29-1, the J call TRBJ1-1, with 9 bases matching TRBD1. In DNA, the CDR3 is TGCAGCGTTGCCCCGCACCTCCTCCCCCCCCGGGACAGGGTTACTGAAGCTTTCTTT. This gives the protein CSVAPHLLPPRDRVTEAFF.